Following are 19 T cell receptor beta chains from one sample sequenced in a study of response to subunit inactivated influenza vaccine. Using its own MiXCR run on the RT-PCR reads, TCRdb lists one record per CDR3 protein. The table has more than 450,000 distinct CDR3 sequences, about 11% seen once. These sequences were also reported in another study, on T cells expressing NK-cell markers. From that report: Scientists made TCR beta cDNA using 5'RACE template switching with UMIs.

Material: PBMCs from blood, obtained on the day of vaccination. The receptor set was obtained from a middle-aged man who received an inactivated influenza vaccine.

The rearrangement links TRBV10-3 to TRBJ2-1; 8 bases are a match to TRBD1. Per the germline V gene, CDR1 is ENHRY and CDR2 is SYGVKD. There are 13 residues in the CDR3. J was trimmed by 5 bases and V by 6 bases; bases with no gene match: 3. CDR3 region: CAIRDREDNEQFF. In DNA form, the CDR3 reads TGTGCCATCAGGGACAGGGAAGACAATGAGCAGTTCTTC.

J is TRBJ1-2 and V is TRBV6-1; D unclear. The CDR3 extends over 13 amino acids. V was cut by 6 bases and J by 2 bases, with 10 bases left in between. Germline V gene data show CDR1 as MNHNS and CDR2 as SASEGT. CDR3 sequence reads: CASSPRMNYGYTF. CDR3 DNA sequence: TGTGCCAGCAGCCCAAGAATGAACTATGGCTACACCTTC.

In its sample, this clonotype was seen a few times. The J gene is TRBJ2-1, the V gene TRBV28; a weak D match, TRBD2 (5 bases). V lost 4 bases to trimming and J lost 10 bases, with 14 bases between them. The CDR3 extends over 13 amino acids. Germline CDR1 and CDR2: MDHEN and SYDVKM. The CDR3 DNA reads as TGTGCCAGCAGTTCTGATGTCCCGGGGGAGCAGTTCTTC. Amino acids: CASSSDVPGEQFF.

This clonotype has a handful of counts. This sequence joins TRBV7-2 and TRBJ2-7; 11 bases agree with TRBD2. The CDR3 extends over 14 amino acids. Germline trimming cut 4 bases from V and 6 bases from J; bases unmatched to any gene: 5. Germline V gives CDR1 SGHTA, CDR2 FQGNSA. CDR3: CASSSGLAVAEQYF. The CDR3 DNA follows: TGTGCCAGCAGCTCGGGACTAGCGGTTGCCGAGCAGTACTTC.

This clonotype appeared many times. V is TRBV6-2 or TRBV6-3 and J is TRBJ2-1, with 10 bases that match TRBD2. Germline CDR1 is MNHEY and CDR2 is SVGEGT. This CDR3 is built from 17 residues. V lost 2 bases, J lost 3 bases, and 7 bases stayed unmatched. Here the CDR3 reads CASSYLAGDSYYNEQFF. The CDR3, as DNA: TGTGCCAGCAGTTACCTAGCGGGAGATTCATACTACAATGAGCAGTTCTTC.

V and J are TRBV4-3 and TRBJ2-5; tentatively, D is TRBD2 (5 bases). The germline CDR1 and CDR2 sequences are LGHNA and YSLEER. The V gene lost 0 bases and the J gene lost 5 bases, with 13 bases spanning the gap. CDR3 length equals 15 residues. The CDR3 loop is CASSQEREPWETQYF. CDR3 in DNA: TGCGCCAGCAGCCAAGAGAGGGAGCCCTGGGAGACCCAGTACTTC.

Only a few counts were recorded for this clonotype. This chain links TRBV29-1 with TRBJ2-7; 9 bases are shared with TRBD1. V lost 3 bases to trimming and J lost 7 bases; unmatched junction nucleotides: 19. Germline V gene data show CDR1 as SQVTM and CDR2 as ANQGSEA. The CDR3 has 17 amino acids. CDR3 nucleotides: TGCAGCGTTGAGAGGGGCGCCTCCGGGACAGGGTTAGAGGAGCAGTACTTC. Its protein is CSVERGASGTGLEEQYF.

This clonotype came up many times. This chain connects TRBV12-3 or TRBV12-4 to TRBJ2-7; D ambiguous. The CDR3 runs 13 residues. Trimming took off 2 bases at V and 3 bases at J, with 8 bases between the two ends. The CDR3: CASSLKVVYEQYF. The CDR3 DNA follows: TGTGCCAGCAGTTTAAAAGTTGTCTACGAGCAGTACTTC.

This clonotype occurred a few times. The V gene is TRBV2, the J gene TRBJ2-3, with unresolved D. The germline V gene has CDR1 SNHLY and CDR2 FYNNEI. CDR3 length: 14 amino acids. V lost 7 bases to trimming and J lost 0 bases, with 11 bases between them. The CDR3 loop reads CASTDVTSTDTQYF. The CDR3 DNA sequence: TGTGCCAGCACCGATGTAACTAGCACAGATACGCAGTATTTT. Filled out from reference TRBV2 and TRBJ2-3, the complete variable domain reads EPEVTQTPSHQVTQMGQEVILRCVPISNHLYFYWYRQILGQKVEFLVSFYNNEISEKSEIFDDQFSVERPDGSNFTLKIRSTKLEDSAMYFCASTDVTSTDTQYFGPGTRLTVL.

The chain has TRBV6-5 and TRBJ2-4; 7 bases are a match to TRBD2. V lost 2 bases and J lost 2; bases outside the gene matches: 9. The CDR3 spans 17 residues. The V gene's germline CDR1 is MNHEY and CDR2 SVGAGI. The DNA of the CDR3 is TGTGCCAGCAGTTACCGGGCTGGAGCGGGACCCAAAAACATTCAGTACTTC. This gives the protein CASSYRAGAGPKNIQYF.

The CDR3 loop is CSASPQLGEQFF. The CDR3 DNA is TGCAGTGCTAGCCCCCAACTGGGTGAGCAGTTCTTC. J is TRBJ2-1 and V is TRBV20-1, with unresolved D. Germline loops: CDR1 DFQATT, CDR2 SNEGSKA (reference sequence). Deletions cut 3 bases from V and 9 bases from J, with 12 bases between. This CDR3 has 12 amino acids.

This clonotype appeared a few times. The V call is TRBV29-1, the J call TRBJ1-4, with D perhaps TRBD1 (5 bases). V shed 3 bases and J shed 4 bases, with 9 bases lying between them. The length of the CDR3 is 13 residues. The germline CDR1 and CDR2 sequences are SQVTM and ANQGSEA. The CDR3 sequence: CSVERDGNEKLFF. CDR3 DNA: TGCAGCGTTGAGAGGGACGGTAATGAAAAACTGTTTTTT.

This clonotype was detected only a few times. The chain is built from TRBV5-1 and TRBJ2-1, with D possibly TRBD1 on 5 matching bases. This CDR3 is built from 15 residues. Germline CDR1 is SGHRS and CDR2 is YFSETQ. The V gene lost 0 bases and the J gene lost 8 bases, with 15 bases spanning the gap. As DNA, the CDR3 is TGCGCCAGCAGCTTGGGGGGCGCAGGTACCCATGAGCAGTTCTTC. Amino acid sequence: CASSLGGAGTHEQFF.

The rearrangement links TRBV6-1 to TRBJ2-5; perhaps TRBD2 as D (5 bases). The germline CDR1 and CDR2 sequences are MNHNS and SASEGT. V lost 4 bases, J lost 3 bases, and 9 bases lay in between. The CDR3 loop spans 13 amino acids. The DNA of the CDR3 is TGTGCCAGCAGTGGGACTCCGAAAGAGACCCAGTACTTC. It is translated as CASSGTPKETQYF.

The chain combines TRBV20-1 with TRBJ2-7; weak D call: TRBD2 (6 bases). This CDR3 is built from 14 residues. The germline gives CDR1 DFQATT, CDR2 SNEGSKA (reference sequence). Trimming cost V 3 bases and J 7 bases, with 19 bases left between them. The CDR3 loop is CSAREGTGVREQYF. CDR3 DNA sequence: TGCAGTGCTAGGGAGGGAACGGGAGTTCGAGAGCAGTACTTC.

The chain employs TRBV7-2 and TRBJ1-1; no firm D call. The CDR3 covers 14 residues. Germline V gene lookup returns CDR1 SGHTA and CDR2 FQGNSA. V lost 2 bases to trimming and J lost 3 bases, with 10 bases between them. In nucleotides, the CDR3 is TGTGCCAGCAGCTTAAGGGCCACGGACACTGAAGCTTTCTTT. This translates into CASSLRATDTEAFF.

This chain joins TRBV28 and TRBJ2-3; D may match TRBD1 or TRBD2 (5 bases each). CDR3 size: 14 residues. Germline CDR1 and CDR2: MDHEN and SYDVKM. With 4 bases removed from V and 3 bases from J, the gap between germline ends came to 11 bases. Written as DNA, the CDR3 is TGTGCCAGCAGTTCAGGGAGTGCGACAGATACGCAGTATTTT. Its translation: CASSSGSATDTQYF.

This clonotype was seen a few times. This chain joins TRBV10-3 and TRBJ2-2; 7 nucleotides line up with TRBD2. This CDR3 is built from 17 residues. CDR1 and CDR2 from the germline V gene are ENHRY and SYGVKD. V shed 4 bases and J 5 bases; nucleotides not matched to a gene: 13. The CDR3 region has the DNA TGTGCCATCAGTGGAAGTCGTGGCGGGAGATATACCGGGGAGCTGTTTTTT. This encodes CAISGSRGGRYTGELFF.

V gene TRBV7-2 combines with J gene TRBJ1-2; weak D call: TRBD1 (6 bases). Germline values: CDR1 SGHTA, CDR2 FQGNSA. Trimming removed 3 bases from V and 7 bases from J, with 12 bases in between. The CDR3 has 13 residues. As DNA, the CDR3 is TGTGCCAGCAGCTTTTGGCAGGGGCCTGGCTACACCTTC. It translates to CASSFWQGPGYTF.